These 25 T cell receptor beta chains were all obtained from the same sample, sequenced in a study of shared clonotypes between healthy human individuals. TCRdb's copy holds only in-frame clones and misses some; the assay was immunoSEQ multiplex PCR. The profile shows about 1.1 million clones, about four fifths of them singletons. Sequencing used memory CD4+ T cells from PBMCs. Noted subset: CD45RA-negative fraction. Receptors were obtained from a man aged 18 to 30 in good health. Some clones in this sample may be carry-over from other donors' samples.

The V call is TRBV5-1, the J call TRBJ2-1; no clear D gene. The V end lost 4 bases, the J end lost 6 bases, and 17 bases lay between the germline ends. Per germline, CDR1 SGHRS and CDR2 YFSETQ. This CDR3 contains 15 residues. DNA for the CDR3: TGCGCCAGCAGCCCGTCTGTGACCCCGGGCAATGAGCAGTTCTTC. The encoded protein is CASSPSVTPGNEQFF.

Comments on this clone: With only one base between it and a far larger clone, this is likely a read error. J is TRBJ2-3 and V is TRBV7-3, with D tentatively TRBD1 (5 bases). This CDR3 has 13 residues. With 3 bases removed from V and 2 bases from J, the gap between germline ends came to 6 bases. The V gene's germline CDR1 is SGHTA and CDR2 FQGTGA. The DNA for the CDR3 is TGTGCCAGCAGCTTGGACAACACAGATACGCAGTATTTT. It yields the protein CASSLDNTDTQYF. The full variable domain, rest sourced from reference TRBV7-3 and TRBJ2-3, is GAGVSQTPSNKVTEKGKYVELRCDPISGHTALYWYRQSLGQGPEFLIYFQGTGAADDSGLPNDRFFAVRPEGSVSTLKIQRTERGDSAVYLCASSLDNTDTQYFGPGTRLTVL.

On this clone itself: One junction end does not reproduce the germline sequence, and a read error may be involved. CDR3 DNA: TGTGCCAGCGTAGCGGGAGACTTTTCTGGGGCCAACGTCCTGACCTTC. Translated, it gives CASVAGDFSGANVLTF. The chain has TRBV4-2 and TRBJ2-6; 9 nucleotides line up with TRBD2. CDR3 length: 16 amino acids. Germline CDR1 reads LGHNA; CDR2 reads YNFKEQ.

There are a few counts of this clone. The chain has TRBV9 and TRBJ2-3; 8 nucleotides align to TRBD1. The CDR3 has 14 residues. Germline V lookup: CDR1 SGDLS, CDR2 YYNGEE. The junction had 6 bases not matched to a gene; V was cut back by 9 bases and J by 0 bases. The DNA for the CDR3 is TGTGCCACGTGGGACAGGCCTAGCACAGATACGCAGTATTTT. This encodes CATWDRPSTDTQYF.

The CDR3 nucleotides read TGTGCCAGCAGCCAAACAGTTTACGAGCAGTACTTC. The encoded protein is CASSQTVYEQYF. The V gene is TRBV7-9, the J gene TRBJ2-7; the D is unclear. CDR1 and CDR2 (germline): SEHNR, FQNEAQ (reference sequence). The CDR3 runs to 12 residues. V was pared by 5 bases and J by 4 bases, with 9 bases between.

The rearrangement uses TRBV2 and TRBJ2-7; unclear D gene. The V end lost 5 bases, the J end lost 0 bases, and 14 bases lay between the germline ends. This CDR3 spans 15 amino acids. Germline CDR1 SNHLY, CDR2 FYNNEI. The CDR3 bases are TGTGCCAGCAGTAGGCCGGCCACAGCCTCCTACGAGCAGTACTTC. It specifies CASSRPATASYEQYF.

This clone was recorded a few times. The chain couples TRBV7-2 to TRBJ2-7; D is ambiguous. The CDR3 loop spans 14 amino acids. Trimming stripped 4 bases from V and 0 bases from J, with 10 bases between. The germline CDR1 and CDR2 sequences are SGHTA and FQGNSA. CDR3: CASSSRWSSYEQYF. CDR3 DNA sequence: TGTGCCAGCAGCTCAAGGTGGAGCTCCTACGAGCAGTACTTC.

This clone was seen a few times. The V and J genes are TRBV21-1 and TRBJ2-1; the tabulated D call, TRBD2, remains unverified against the DNA. TRBV21-1 is flagged as a pseudogene. This CDR3 is 23 amino acids long. CDR3 nucleotide sequence: TGTGCCAGCAGCAAAGCGCTTTCGGGAGCCCGACTAGCGGGGGAGAGCTCCTACAATGAGCAGTTCTTC. Its protein is CASSKALSGARLAGESSYNEQFF.

The rearrangement uses TRBV4-1 and TRBJ2-7; a weak D match, TRBD2 (6 bases). This CDR3 is built from 16 residues. Trimming left V 4 bases short and J 1 base short, with 17 bases between. Germline lookup yields CDR1 MGHRA and CDR2 YSYEKL. The CDR3: CASSRTSGVSSYEQYF. The CDR3 DNA follows: TGCGCCAGCAGCCGAACGTCGGGAGTTTCGTCCTACGAGCAGTACTTC.

Note on this clone: A much more abundant neighbour one base away suggests this may be a read error. Other DNA variants within this sample encode the same CDR3. This chain connects TRBV27 to TRBJ2-5; the D call may be TRBD1 or TRBD2 (5 bases each). CDR1 MNHEY and CDR2 SMNVEV come from the germline V gene (reference sequence). The V end was cut by 6 bases, the J end by 9 bases, with 17 bases between. This CDR3 region has 13 residues. CDR3 DNA: TGTGCCAGCAGGGGGACGGGGTCAGGTCCCCAGTACTTC. It encodes CASRGTGSGPQYF.

This chain links TRBV7-6 with TRBJ2-7; 10 nucleotides agree with TRBD1. The CDR3 has 15 amino acids. The V gene's germline CDR1 is SGHVS and CDR2 FNYEAQ. The junction had 9 bases not matched to a gene; V was cut back by 4 bases and J by 6 bases. The CDR3 is CASSSGIGTGVEQYF. The CDR3 nucleotides are TGTGCCAGCAGCTCAGGAATCGGGACAGGGGTCGAGCAGTACTTC.

The chain couples TRBV18 to TRBJ2-2; the D call may be TRBD1 or TRBD2 (5 bases each). The ends were cut back, 2 bases at V and 6 bases at J, with 10 bases in the middle. The CDR3 is 14 amino acids. Per germline, CDR1 KGHSH and CDR2 LQKENI. The CDR3 loop reads CASSPLRGAGELFF. In DNA form, the CDR3 reads TGTGCCAGCTCACCATTACGGGGCGCCGGGGAGCTGTTTTTT.

This rearrangement joins TRBV19 to TRBJ1-2, with TRBD1 as a possible D gene (6 bases). The CDR3 contains 13 residues. CDR1 and CDR2 (germline): LNHDA, SQIVND (reference sequence). Between the trimmed V and J ends, which lost 5 bases and 7 bases, there was a span of 14 bases. This CDR3 is CASSAGARGGYTF. CDR3 DNA: TGTGCCAGTAGTGCGGGGGCCAGGGGTGGCTACACCTTC.

This clone was seen only a few times. The rearrangement links TRBV4-2 to TRBJ1-4, with a weak D call TRBD1 (5 bases). CDR1 and CDR2 (germline): LGHNA, YNFKEQ. The CDR3 is 14 amino acids. The ends were cut back, 4 bases at V and 4 bases at J, with 10 bases in the middle. This chain's CDR3 is CASSRQMINEKLFF. CDR3 in DNA: TGTGCCAGCAGCCGACAGATGATTAATGAAAAACTGTTTTTT.

This rearrangement joins TRBV19 to TRBJ2-1; D is tentatively TRBD1 or TRBD2 (6 bases each). The CDR3 has 14 amino acids. Germline lookup yields CDR1 LNHDA and CDR2 SQIVND (reference sequence). Trimming took off 5 bases at V and 2 bases at J, with 10 bases between the two ends. This CDR3 reads CASSARGPYNEQFF. The CDR3 DNA sequence: TGTGCCAGTAGTGCCCGGGGGCCCTACAATGAGCAGTTCTTC.

The CDR3 DNA follows: TGTGCCAGCAGACCGAACCGTAGGGGGATTAGGGAGACCCAGTACTTC. Its protein product is CASRPNRRGIRETQYF. This rearrangement joins TRBV11-2 to TRBJ2-5, with D possibly being TRBD1 (6 bases). V was clipped by 6 bases and J by 5 bases, with 22 bases between them. The CDR3 runs 16 residues. Germline V gene sequence: CDR1 SGHAT, CDR2 FQNNGV.

The rearrangement links TRBV7-2 to TRBJ2-4; the D call may be TRBD1 or TRBD2 (6 bases each). Trimming pared 4 bases from V and 8 bases from J, leaving 15 bases between. The CDR3 is made up of 14 amino acids. CDR1 is SGHTA and CDR2 is FQGNSA in the germline V gene. The CDR3 DNA is TGTGCCAGCAGCTCCGGGGGCCGTGGGTACATTCAGTACTTC. This encodes CASSSGGRGYIQYF.

In its sample, this clone was seen a few times. J is TRBJ2-1 and V is TRBV7-6; D may be TRBD2 (6 bases). CDR3 length equals 15 residues. V lost 5 bases to trimming and J lost 0 bases, with 11 bases between them. CDR1 and CDR2 from the germline V gene are SGHVS and FNYEAQ. The CDR3 sequence: CASSISGSSYNEQFF. The CDR3, as DNA: TGTGCCAGCAGCATTAGCGGTAGCTCCTACAATGAGCAGTTCTTC.

V gene TRBV18 combines with J gene TRBJ1-4; a possible D gene is TRBD1 (5 bases). This CDR3 comprises 16 residues. The V end was cut by 3 bases, the J end by 8 bases, with 19 bases between. Germline values: CDR1 KGHSH, CDR2 LQKENI. CDR3 sequence (DNA): TGTGCCAGCTCACCCATCCCCCGGGGCCCGGCGGAAAAACTGTTTTTT. Translating it yields CASSPIPRGPAEKLFF.

The chain recombines TRBV7-6 with TRBJ2-7; 8 bases match TRBD1. The junction had 10 bases not matched to a gene; V was cut back by 3 bases and J by 6 bases. The CDR3 has 15 residues. Germline CDR1 SGHVS, CDR2 FNYEAQ. The CDR3 spells CASSLWQGARGEQYF. CDR3 DNA sequence: TGTGCCAGCAGCTTGTGGCAGGGGGCCCGGGGCGAGCAGTACTTC.

DNA for the CDR3: TGTGCCAGCAGCCCCCCGGGACAGGGGAGCTATGGCTACACCTTC. Its translation: CASSPPGQGSYGYTF. The rearrangement joins TRBV5-6 to TRBJ1-2, with 10 bases fitting TRBD1. The germline CDR1 and CDR2 sequences are SGHDT and YYEEEE. The junction had 7 bases not matched to a gene; V was cut back by 4 bases and J by 4 bases. The CDR3 is 15 residues long. Based on the CDR3 plus reference TRBV5-6 and TRBJ1-2, the full variable domain is DAGVTQSPTHLIKTRGQQVTLRCSPKSGHDTVSWYQQALGQGPQFIFQYYEEEERQRGNFPDRFSGHQFPNYSSELNVNALLLGDSALYLCASSPPGQGSYGYTFGSGTRLTVV.

The gene calls are TRBV14 and TRBJ2-1; TRBD2 matches 7 bases. This CDR3 region has 15 residues. The ends lost 6 bases at V and 1 base at J; junction bases unmatched: 6. CDR1 SGHDN and CDR2 FVKESK come from the germline V gene. This CDR3 reads CASSPGTNSYNEQFF. The CDR3 nucleotides are TGTGCCAGCAGTCCCGGGACTAATTCCTACAATGAGCAGTTCTTC.

The CDR3 DNA is TGTGCCAGCAGTCGGGACAGGGGGGGCTACGAGCAGTACTTC. As protein: CASSRDRGGYEQYF. The chain employs TRBV6-6 and TRBJ2-7; 11 bases are shared with TRBD1. The CDR3 runs 14 residues. V was pared by 5 bases and J by 3 bases, with 3 bases of the junction left unmatched. Germline CDR1 and CDR2: MNHNY and SVGAGI (reference sequence).

J is TRBJ2-2 and V is TRBV11-1; tentative D call: TRBD1 (6 bases). The germline CDR1 and CDR2 sequences are SGHAT and FQDESV (reference sequence). The CDR3 covers 15 residues. V was shortened by 0 bases and J by 8 bases, with 13 bases between the two germline ends. The chain's CDR3 is CASSLAQGIPGELFF. The DNA for the CDR3 is TGTGCCAGCAGCTTAGCTCAGGGGATACCGGGGGAGCTGTTTTTT.

This clone showed up just a few times. This chain links TRBV7-3 with TRBJ1-1; TRBD1 matches at 9 bases. Per germline, CDR1 SGHTA and CDR2 FQGTGA. CDR3 length: 13 amino acids. The trim removed 5 bases at V and 4 bases at J, leaving 2 bases unmatched. The CDR3 protein is CASSTGGGTEAFF. CDR3 sequence (DNA): TGTGCCAGCAGCACAGGGGGCGGCACTGAAGCTTTCTTT.